Listed below are T cell receptor beta chains from one sample, sequenced in a study of T-cell reconstitution after alpha-beta-depleted transplantation in children. In TCRdb, the PCR reads were re-called with MiXCR into one record per CDR3 protein. The sample has 60,000 or so distinct CDR3 sequences, roughly 46% seen once; the top ten hold around 98%. The specimen comprised PBMCs, mostly from graft donor cells, sampled 360 days after TCRalphabeta/CD19-depleted stem cell transplant. The receptors originated from a male patient between 5 and 17 years old who had a stem cell transplant for acute lymphoblastic leukemia, so the T cells may come from the graft donor. Both conserved end residues are part of each CDR3. The order of the fields is V gene, clone size, J gene, D gene, CDR3 protein, CDR3 DNA. D genes are given only for firm matches. The listing skips clone size in some rows; elsewhere it reads once, few, many or a size class.

TRBV7-6	NA	TRBJ2-1	TRBD1	CASGRITGQKTYNEQFF	TGTGCCAGTGGCCGTATTACGGGACAGAAAACCTACAATGAGCAGTTCTTC
TRBV28	few	TRBJ2-7	NA	CASSFGRIVTSVYEQYF	TGTGCCAGCAGTTTTGGCCGAATCGTCACGTCTGTCTACGAGCAGTACTTC
TRBV7-9	NA	TRBJ2-5	TRBD2	CASSFPTSGVPQETQYF	TGTGCCAGCAGCTTCCCGACTAGCGGGGTCCCTCAAGAGACCCAGTACTTC
TRBV7-6	NA	TRBJ1-2	TRBD1	CASSPVQGAYGYTF	TGTGCCAGCAGCCCTGTACAGGGGGCCTATGGCTACACCTTC
TRBV18	few	TRBJ2-7	TRBD1	CASSSRDRTYEQYF	TGTGCCAGCTCATCCCGGGACAGAACCTACGAGCAGTACTTC
TRBV27	NA	TRBJ2-3	NA	CASSINGAGRITDTQYF	TGTGCCAGCTCAATTAACGGGGCGGGGAGAATCACAGATACGCAGTATTTT
TRBV29-1	NA	TRBJ2-2	NA	CSVPGLLNTGELFF	TGCAGCGTTCCGGGACTTCTGAACACCGGGGAGCTGTTTTTT
TRBV10-3	few	TRBJ2-5	TRBD2	CAISEGRGQETQYF	TGTGCCATCAGTGAAGGGAGGGGCCAAGAGACCCAGTACTTC
TRBV11-2	NA	TRBJ2-7	NA	CAPFYEQYF	TGTGCCCCCTTTTACGAGCAGTACTTC
TRBV6-5	NA	TRBJ2-7	NA	CASSYSRLSYEQYF	TGTGCCAGCAGTTATTCCAGGCTCTCCTACGAGCAGTACTTC
TRBV6-2/TRBV6-3	NA	TRBJ2-1	NA	CASSYSKGAYNEQFF	TGTGCCAGCAGTTACTCGAAGGGAGCCTACAATGAGCAGTTCTTC
TRBV5-1	few	TRBJ2-2	NA	CASSFGEREMGLFF	TGCGCCAGCAGCTTTGGCGAGCGCGAGATGGGGCTGTTTTTT
TRBV12-3/TRBV12-4	few	TRBJ2-3	NA	CASSPAGGPTDTQYF	TGTGCCAGCAGTCCCGCCGGGGGACCCACAGATACGCAGTATTTT
TRBV18	NA	TRBJ2-2	TRBD2	CASSHGLAGGFAGELFF	TGTGCCAGCTCACACGGACTAGCGGGAGGTTTTGCCGGGGAGCTGTTTTTT
TRBV7-9	NA	TRBJ1-1	TRBD1	CASSLTGNLGSTEAFF	TGTGCCAGCAGTTTGACAGGGAATTTGGGTAGCACTGAAGCTTTCTTT
TRBV7-3	NA	TRBJ2-3	NA	CASSLRPSGTDTQYF	TGTGCCAGCAGCTTAAGGCCCTCGGGGACAGATACGCAGTATTTT
TRBV2	few	TRBJ2-1	NA	CASSAVAVDLYNEQFF	TGTGCCAGCAGCGCCGTAGCGGTCGACCTCTACAATGAGCAGTTCTTC
TRBV7-2	NA	TRBJ2-5	NA	CASSFPGPLRPQYF	TGTGCCAGCAGCTTCCCTGGGCCCCTAAGGCCCCAGTACTTC
TRBV12-3/TRBV12-4	NA	TRBJ1-2	TRBD1	CASSLGQGIYGYTF	TGTGCCAGCAGTTTAGGACAGGGGATCTATGGCTACACCTTC
TRBV5-1	NA	TRBJ2-7	NA	CASSYGGSYEQYF	TGCGCCAGCAGCTACGGGGGCTCCTACGAGCAGTACTTC
TRBV28	NA	TRBJ2-1	NA	CASSHAGTAGYNEQFF	TGTGCCAGCAGTCACGCCGGGACAGCGGGATACAATGAGCAGTTCTTC
TRBV12-3/TRBV12-4	NA	TRBJ2-2	NA	CASSLAAPRSPGELFF	TGTGCCAGCAGTTTAGCTGCTCCGAGAAGCCCCGGGGAGCTGTTTTTT
TRBV20-1	few	TRBJ2-1	NA	CSARTVGEQFF	TGCAGTGCTAGGACAGTGGGTGAGCAGTTCTTC
TRBV12-3/TRBV12-4	NA	TRBJ2-1	TRBD1	CASSFGTGGNEQFF	TGTGCCAGCAGTTTTGGGACAGGGGGCAATGAGCAGTTCTTC
TRBV7-6	NA	TRBJ2-7	NA	CASSLEPPGSSYEQYF	TGTGCCAGCAGCTTAGAGCCCCCGGGGAGCTCCTACGAGCAGTACTTC
TRBV20-1	NA	TRBJ2-5	NA	CSARRRGYQETQYF	TGCAGTGCTAGGAGGAGGGGGTACCAAGAGACCCAGTACTTC
TRBV7-2	NA	TRBJ1-1	NA	CASSFNRVPFSEAFF	TGTGCCAGCAGCTTTAACAGGGTTCCCTTCTCTGAAGCTTTCTTT
TRBV12-3/TRBV12-4	NA	TRBJ2-7	NA	CASSFSGNAYEQYF	TGTGCCAGCAGCTTTAGCGGCAACGCCTACGAGCAGTACTTC
TRBV20-1	many	TRBJ2-7	NA	CSARDLQSYEQYF	TGCAGTGCTAGAGATCTACAGTCCTACGAGCAGTACTTC
TRBV4-2	NA	TRBJ1-2	NA	CASSQKGDLIGYGYTF	TGTGCCAGCAGCCAAAAGGGGGACCTAATAGGGTATGGCTACACCTTC
TRBV20-1	NA	TRBJ2-1	TRBD2	CSARDGGSYNEQFF	TGCAGTGCTAGAGATGGCGGGAGCTACAATGAGCAGTTCTTC
TRBV28	NA	TRBJ2-3	TRBD2	CASSRGLAGEWDTQYF	TGTGCCAGCAGCAGGGGACTAGCGGGAGAATGGGATACGCAGTATTTT
TRBV7-9	few	TRBJ2-1	TRBD2	CASSPQREPLYNEQFF	TGTGCCAGCAGCCCACAGCGGGAGCCTTTGTACAATGAGCAGTTCTTC
TRBV20-1	NA	TRBJ2-5	NA	CSASTGSFGETQYF	TGCAGTGCTAGCACCGGGAGTTTTGGGGAGACCCAGTACTTC
TRBV11-2	NA	TRBJ2-2	NA	CASVESIGRNTGELFF	TGTGCCAGCGTTGAGTCCATCGGTAGAAACACCGGGGAGCTGTTTTTT
TRBV7-8	NA	TRBJ2-7	NA	CASSLGPSSYEQYF	TGTGCCAGCAGCCTCGGTCCCAGCTCCTACGAGCAGTACTTC
TRBV7-9	NA	TRBJ2-2	NA	CASSLPNTGELFF	TGTGCCAGCAGCTTACCCAACACCGGGGAGCTGTTTTTT
TRBV7-8	few	TRBJ1-1	NA	CASSLAGANFF	TGTGCCAGCAGCTTAGCAGGGGCGAATTTCTTT
TRBV7-2	NA	TRBJ1-4	NA	CASSLRDRNEKLFF	TGTGCCAGCAGCCTCCGGGACCGGAATGAAAAACTGTTTTTT
TRBV19	NA	TRBJ2-3	NA	CASSSRQAISTDTQYF	TGTGCCAGTAGCTCTAGACAGGCGATTAGCACAGATACGCAGTATTTT
TRBV7-9	few	TRBJ1-6	NA	CASSLRGTYNSPLHF	TGTGCCAGCAGCTTACGGGGGACCTATAATTCACCCCTCCACTTT
TRBV4-3	few	TRBJ2-3	NA	CASSLQHLSTDTQYF	TGCGCCAGCTCGCTCCAGCATCTTAGCACAGATACGCAGTATTTT
TRBV5-5	once	TRBJ1-1	NA	CASSKYATPNTEAFF	TGTGCCAGCAGCAAGTACGCTACCCCGAACACTGAAGCTTTCTTT
TRBV6-2/TRBV6-3	few	TRBJ2-2	TRBD2	CASSPIPSGVTGELFF	TGTGCCAGCAGCCCTATCCCTAGCGGGGTAACTGGGGAGCTGTTTTTT
TRBV27	NA	TRBJ2-2	TRBD2	CASSYGGVPAGELFF	TGTGCCAGCAGTTATGGGGGGGTGCCCGCCGGGGAGCTGTTTTTT
TRBV29-1	few	TRBJ2-3	NA	CSVDGFGPDTQYF	TGCAGCGTTGATGGGTTCGGTCCAGATACGCAGTATTTT
TRBV12-3/TRBV12-4	NA	TRBJ2-5	TRBD2	CASSLILAGIQETQYF	TGTGCCAGCAGTTTAATACTAGCGGGGATCCAAGAGACCCAGTACTTC
TRBV6-2/TRBV6-3	NA	TRBJ2-1	NA	CASSSGLYNEQFF	TGTGCCAGCAGTTCGGGCCTCTACAATGAGCAGTTCTTC
TRBV9	NA	TRBJ2-3	TRBD2	CASSVPEREVTDTQYF	TGTGCCAGCAGCGTTCCGGAGCGGGAGGTCACAGATACGCAGTATTTT
TRBV2	NA	TRBJ2-5	NA	CASEVMRGGSETQYF	TGTGCCAGCGAAGTCATGCGGGGTGGGTCGGAGACCCAGTACTTC
TRBV11-2	NA	TRBJ2-7	TRBD2	CASSSGGLAGALSSYEQYF	TGTGCCAGCAGCTCAGGGGGACTAGCGGGGGCCCTGAGCTCCTACGAGCAGTACTTC
TRBV7-9	NA	TRBJ2-7	NA	CASSPAGTWSSYEQYF	TGTGCCAGCAGCCCTGCCGGGACCTGGAGCTCCTACGAGCAGTACTTC
TRBV6-2/TRBV6-3	NA	TRBJ2-7	TRBD2	CASSPRSGKFAYEQYF	TGTGCCAGCAGCCCACGTAGCGGGAAGTTTGCATACGAGCAGTACTTC